Listed below are T cell receptor beta chains from one sample, sequenced in a study of response to subunit inactivated influenza vaccine. TCRdb reprocessed the RT-PCR reads via MiXCR and lists one record per CDR3 protein. The repertoire includes about 500,000 distinct CDR3 sequences, over 10% of them detected once, and under 15% sits in the top ten. Source: PBMCs from blood, taken more than 35 days after vaccination. The source of these receptors is a man in his fifties or sixties who received an inactivated influenza vaccine. The CDR3 runs from the conserved cysteine through the conserved F or W. Each record gives: CDR3 DNA, CDR3 protein, clone size, D gene, V gene, J gene. A D gene is named only where the DNA matches it firmly. Clone size, where shown, is once, few, many, or a class for clones that have expanded.

DNA: TGCGCCAGCAGCTTGCAGGGGATAGGCAATCAGCCCCAGCATTTT; CDR3: CASSLQGIGNQPQHF; size: -; D: -; V: TRBV5-1; J: TRBJ1-5
DNA: TGTGCCAGCAGCCAAGGTACACGGGGATCTGGGGCCAACGTCCTGACTTTC; CDR3: CASSQGTRGSGANVLTF; size: few; D: -; V: TRBV3-1; J: TRBJ2-6
DNA: TGTGCCAGCAGCATCGACAGCAAAAACATTCAGTACTTC; CDR3: CASSIDSKNIQYF; size: -; D: -; V: TRBV7-8; J: TRBJ2-4
DNA: TGCAGCGTTGAAGATCCGTACGGCAGCTCCTACGAGCAGTACTTC; CDR3: CSVEDPYGSSYEQYF; size: many; D: -; V: TRBV29-1; J: TRBJ2-7
DNA: TGTGCCAGCAGTCTACAGGGCCATGAGCAGTTCTTC; CDR3: CASSLQGHEQFF; size: -; D: -; V: TRBV2; J: TRBJ2-1
DNA: TGTGCCAGCAGCTTAGTAGGACTAGCGGAGAGCACAGATACGCAGTATTTT; CDR3: CASSLVGLAESTDTQYF; size: -; D: TRBD2; V: TRBV7-2; J: TRBJ2-3
DNA: TGCAGTGCTGGCGGACGGTCCTATAATTCACCCCTCCACTTT; CDR3: CSAGGRSYNSPLHF; size: -; D: -; V: TRBV20-1; J: TRBJ1-6
DNA: TGTGCCAGCAGTGATTCCAGTCAGAGGAGGGATACGCAGTATTTT; CDR3: CASSDSSQRRDTQYF; size: few; D: -; V: TRBV25-1; J: TRBJ2-3
DNA: TGTGCCAGCAGCCGACAGGGACGGGACAACTATGGCTACACCTTC; CDR3: CASSRQGRDNYGYTF; size: few; D: TRBD1; V: TRBV6-1; J: TRBJ1-2
DNA: TGTGCCAGCAGCTTACAGAGAACGAACACTGAAGCTTTCTTT; CDR3: CASSLQRTNTEAFF; size: -; D: -; V: TRBV7-9; J: TRBJ1-1
DNA: TGTGCCAGCAGCTTAGGTGGGAGTGCAACCGAGCAGTACTTC; CDR3: CASSLGGSATEQYF; size: few; D: -; V: TRBV7-2; J: TRBJ2-7
DNA: TGCGCCAGCAGCTTCGAAGGGACCTTATCTACCCATGGGACCCAGTACTTC; CDR3: CASSFEGTLSTHGTQYF; size: -; D: -; V: TRBV5-1; J: TRBJ2-5
DNA: TGTGCCAGCAGCTTAGTCTCGGGCGGTAGGACCGGGGAGCTGTTTTTT; CDR3: CASSLVSGGRTGELFF; size: few; D: -; V: TRBV7-2; J: TRBJ2-2
DNA: TGTGCCAGCAGCTCCCGGACAGGGACTAATGAAAAACTGTTTTTT; CDR3: CASSSRTGTNEKLFF; size: -; D: TRBD1; V: TRBV3-1; J: TRBJ1-4
DNA: TGTGCCAGCAGCCAGGAGGAGAGATCTGGGGCCAACGTCCTGACTTTC; CDR3: CASSQEERSGANVLTF; size: -; D: -; V: TRBV4-2; J: TRBJ2-6
DNA: TGCAGTGCTAGAACAGATTGGACGGGAACCTACGAGCAGTACTTC; CDR3: CSARTDWTGTYEQYF; size: -; D: -; V: TRBV20-1; J: TRBJ2-7
DNA: TGCAGTACACAAATCCTTCGGGGGGGCAGGGACGAGCAGTACTTC; CDR3: CSTQILRGGRDEQYF; size: few; D: TRBD2; V: TRBV20-1; J: TRBJ2-7
DNA: TGTGCCAGCAGCCAGGAAAAACAGGGGGCGGGCTATGGCTACACCTTC; CDR3: CASSQEKQGAGYGYTF; size: -; D: TRBD1; V: TRBV4-2; J: TRBJ1-2
DNA: TGCGCCAGCAGCTTGGTGGACACTGAGCAGTTCTTC; CDR3: CASSLVDTEQFF; size: many; D: -; V: TRBV5-1; J: TRBJ2-1
DNA: TGTGCCAGCAGTTACAGGGGGAAATACGAGCAGTACTTC; CDR3: CASSYRGKYEQYF; size: -; D: TRBD1; V: TRBV12-3/TRBV12-4; J: TRBJ2-7
DNA: TGTGCCACCAGCATGGGGGTCTTCAATGAGCAGTTCTTC; CDR3: CATSMGVFNEQFF; size: -; D: -; V: TRBV15; J: TRBJ2-1
DNA: TGCAGTGCTAATACGGACATCAACTATGGCTACACCTTC; CDR3: CSANTDINYGYTF; size: -; D: -; V: TRBV20-1; J: TRBJ1-2
DNA: TGTGCCAGCAGCCACACAGGGCCTGGGGCCAACGTCCTGACTTTC; CDR3: CASSHTGPGANVLTF; size: few; D: -; V: TRBV28; J: TRBJ2-6
DNA: TGCGCCAGCACCTGGGGGGCAGGGGGCAACTACGAGCAGTACTTC; CDR3: CASTWGAGGNYEQYF; size: many; D: TRBD1; V: TRBV5-1; J: TRBJ2-7
DNA: TGCAGTGCAGACGCCCTAGAGGGGGGGTCCTACGAGCAGTACTTC; CDR3: CSADALEGGSYEQYF; size: many; D: -; V: TRBV20-1; J: TRBJ2-7
DNA: TGTGCTAGTGGTCGCTGGGACAGTCGCTCCAATGAGCAGTTCTTC; CDR3: CASGRWDSRSNEQFF; size: -; D: TRBD1; V: TRBV12-5; J: TRBJ2-1
DNA: TGTGCCAGCAGTTACTATGGCACCGGGGAGCTGTTTTTT; CDR3: CASSYYGTGELFF; size: few; D: -; V: TRBV6-5; J: TRBJ2-2
DNA: TGCGCCAGCAGCCAAGTCGGCCACTCTGGGGCCAACGTCCTGACTTTC; CDR3: CASSQVGHSGANVLTF; size: -; D: -; V: TRBV4-3; J: TRBJ2-6
DNA: TGTGCCAGCAGTTTCGTCTACAATGAGCAGTTCTTC; CDR3: CASSFVYNEQFF; size: few; D: -; V: TRBV28; J: TRBJ2-1
DNA: TGTGCCAGCTCCTTAGGGACAGGGAGCAATCAGCCCCAGCATTTT; CDR3: CASSLGTGSNQPQHF; size: many; D: TRBD1; V: TRBV5-6; J: TRBJ1-5
DNA: TGCAGTGCTCCAAGACAGGGGGGGACTGGCTACACCTTC; CDR3: CSAPRQGGTGYTF; size: -; D: TRBD1; V: TRBV20-1; J: TRBJ1-2
DNA: TGTGCCAGCAGCCACCGCGGAGGCCACTACGAGCAGTACTTC; CDR3: CASSHRGGHYEQYF; size: -; D: -; V: TRBV6-1; J: TRBJ2-7
DNA: TGCAGTGCCCGGGACAGGGATATTGCAGATACGCAGTATTTT; CDR3: CSARDRDIADTQYF; size: many; D: TRBD1; V: TRBV20-1; J: TRBJ2-3
DNA: TGTGCCAGCAGCCCGCGGGGATGGTACACAGATACGCAGTATTTT; CDR3: CASSPRGWYTDTQYF; size: few; D: -; V: TRBV5-6; J: TRBJ2-3
DNA: TGTGCCAGCAGTGCTGGTAGTGGTGGATTTTACGAGCAGTACTTC; CDR3: CASSAGSGGFYEQYF; size: -; D: -; V: TRBV12-3/TRBV12-4; J: TRBJ2-7
DNA: TGCAGTGCTAGCTTGGCGGGTGGGGAGACCCAGTACTTC; CDR3: CSASLAGGETQYF; size: few; D: -; V: TRBV20-1; J: TRBJ2-5
DNA: TGTGCCAGTAGTGAAGATGTGGAGCAGTTCTTC; CDR3: CASSEDVEQFF; size: few; D: -; V: TRBV6-2/TRBV6-3; J: TRBJ2-1
DNA: TGTGCAAGTCGAACAGGGAGCACAAATACGCAGTATTTT; CDR3: CASRTGSTNTQYF; size: many; D: -; V: TRBV6-1; J: TRBJ2-3
DNA: TGCAGCGTTCAAGACAGGGCCGGTGAGCAGTTCTTC; CDR3: CSVQDRAGEQFF; size: few; D: TRBD1; V: TRBV29-1; J: TRBJ2-1
DNA: TGTGCCATCAATCGTGAGGCAGGGAAAAACGTCCTGACTTTC; CDR3: CAINREAGKNVLTF; size: few; D: -; V: TRBV10-3; J: TRBJ2-6
DNA: TGTGCCAGCAGTACTCAGGCGGGACTAGCGGGACGCCTCAAGTATTTT; CDR3: CASSTQAGLAGRLKYF; size: many; D: TRBD2; V: TRBV6-5; J: TRBJ2-3
DNA: TGCAGTGCTAGAGATCAGGCTTGGGGAGCCATCTATGGCTACACCTTC; CDR3: CSARDQAWGAIYGYTF; size: few; D: -; V: TRBV20-1; J: TRBJ1-2
DNA: TGCAGTGCTACCACGAATACAGGGGGGTATGAGCAGTTCTTC; CDR3: CSATTNTGGYEQFF; size: few; D: TRBD1; V: TRBV20-1; J: TRBJ2-1
DNA: TGTGCCAGCAGGGAGGACAGGGAAACGCAGTATTTT; CDR3: CASREDRETQYF; size: -; D: TRBD1; V: TRBV2; J: TRBJ2-3
DNA: TGCAGTGCTGGTTTAACAGGGGGCCCTAGGGGGCAGTTCTTC; CDR3: CSAGLTGGPRGQFF; size: many; D: TRBD1; V: TRBV20-1; J: TRBJ2-1
DNA: TGTGCCATCAGGGGCGGCAGCGATAGCTACAATGAGCAGTTCTTC; CDR3: CAIRGGSDSYNEQFF; size: -; D: -; V: TRBV10-3; J: TRBJ2-1
DNA: TGTGCCAGCAGTCCTACAGGGTACCGGGAGCTGTTTTTT; CDR3: CASSPTGYRELFF; size: -; D: -; V: TRBV28; J: TRBJ2-2
DNA: TGTGCCAGCAGCGATTCGGGTAGCACAGATACGCAGTATTTT; CDR3: CASSDSGSTDTQYF; size: -; D: -; V: TRBV14; J: TRBJ2-3
DNA: TGTGCCAGCAGTATCCGGGGGGGCCCAGATACGCAGTATTTT; CDR3: CASSIRGGPDTQYF; size: many; D: TRBD2; V: TRBV12-3/TRBV12-4; J: TRBJ2-3
DNA: TGCAGCGTTGAAGATCTGGGGACTAGCAGATACAATGAGCAGTTCTTC; CDR3: CSVEDLGTSRYNEQFF; size: few; D: TRBD2; V: TRBV29-1; J: TRBJ2-1
DNA: TGTGCCAGCAGCCCGTACAGGGTTGGCACAGATACGCAGTATTTT; CDR3: CASSPYRVGTDTQYF; size: -; D: -; V: TRBV12-3/TRBV12-4; J: TRBJ2-3
DNA: TGTGCCAGCAGTTTAATCTGGACCCAGAAAGGTGATTCACCCCTCCACTTT; CDR3: CASSLIWTQKGDSPLHF; size: few; D: -; V: TRBV27; J: TRBJ1-6
DNA: TGCAGTGCTCGGCTTCTACTAGCGGGGGCAAATGAGCAGTTCTTC; CDR3: CSARLLLAGANEQFF; size: few; D: TRBD2; V: TRBV20-1; J: TRBJ2-1
DNA: TGTGCCAGCAGTTTATCACCCTACTCTGGAAACACCATATATTTT; CDR3: CASSLSPYSGNTIYF; size: few; D: -; V: TRBV27; J: TRBJ1-3
DNA: TGCAGCGTATCCCAGCATTTGAACACTGAAGCTTTCTTT; CDR3: CSVSQHLNTEAFF; size: -; D: -; V: TRBV29-1; J: TRBJ1-1
DNA: TGTGCCAGCAGCTTAGAGACAGGGGGACGAGAGACCCAGTACTTC; CDR3: CASSLETGGRETQYF; size: few; D: TRBD1; V: TRBV7-2; J: TRBJ2-5
DNA: TGCGCCAGCAGCCGGGACAAGCCCTCCTACGAGCAGTACTTC; CDR3: CASSRDKPSYEQYF; size: many; D: -; V: TRBV5-1; J: TRBJ2-7